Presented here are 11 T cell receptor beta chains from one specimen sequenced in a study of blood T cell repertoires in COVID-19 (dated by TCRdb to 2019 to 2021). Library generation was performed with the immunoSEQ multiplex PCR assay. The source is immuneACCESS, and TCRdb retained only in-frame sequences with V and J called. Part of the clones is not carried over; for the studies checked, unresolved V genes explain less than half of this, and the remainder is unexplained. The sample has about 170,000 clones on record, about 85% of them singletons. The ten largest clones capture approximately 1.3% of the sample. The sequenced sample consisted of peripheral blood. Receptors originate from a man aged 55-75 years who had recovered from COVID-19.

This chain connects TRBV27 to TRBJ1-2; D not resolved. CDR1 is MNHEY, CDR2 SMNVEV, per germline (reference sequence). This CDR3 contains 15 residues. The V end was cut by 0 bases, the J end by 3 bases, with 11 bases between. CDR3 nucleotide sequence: TGTGCCAGCAGTTTATCCCCAGATTTTCACTATGGCTACACCTTC. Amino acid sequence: CASSLSPDFHYGYTF.

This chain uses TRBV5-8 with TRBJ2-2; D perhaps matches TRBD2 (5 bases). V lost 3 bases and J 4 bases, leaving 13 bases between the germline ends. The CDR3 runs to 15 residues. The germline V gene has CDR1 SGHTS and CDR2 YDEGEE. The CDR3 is CASSSGVRVTGELFF. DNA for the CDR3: TGTGCCAGCAGCTCGGGTGTGCGGGTCACCGGGGAGCTGTTTTTT. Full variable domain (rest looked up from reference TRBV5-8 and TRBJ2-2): EAGVTQSPTHLIKTRGQQATLRCSPISGHTSVYWYQQALGLGLQFLLWYDEGEERNRGNFPPRFSGRQFPNYSSELNVNALELEDSALYLCASSSGVRVTGELFFGEGSRLTVL.

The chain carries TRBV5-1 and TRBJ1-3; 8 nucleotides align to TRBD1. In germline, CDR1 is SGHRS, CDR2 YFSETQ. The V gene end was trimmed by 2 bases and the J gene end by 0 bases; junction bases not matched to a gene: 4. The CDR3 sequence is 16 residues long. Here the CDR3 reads CASSLQGDSSGNTIYF. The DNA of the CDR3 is TGCGCCAGCAGCTTACAGGGGGATTCCTCTGGAAACACCATATATTTT.

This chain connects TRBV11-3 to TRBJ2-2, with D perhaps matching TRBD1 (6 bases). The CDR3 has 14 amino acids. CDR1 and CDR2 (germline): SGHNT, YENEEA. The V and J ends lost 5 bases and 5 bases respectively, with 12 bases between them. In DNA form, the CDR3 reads TGTGCCAGCAGCCAGACGCAGGGGACCGGGGAGCTGTTTTTT. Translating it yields CASSQTQGTGELFF.

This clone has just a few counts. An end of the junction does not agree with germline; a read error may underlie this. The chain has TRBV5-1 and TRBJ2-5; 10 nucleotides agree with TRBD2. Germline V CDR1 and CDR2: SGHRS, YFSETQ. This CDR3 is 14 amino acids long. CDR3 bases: TGCGCCAGCAAGGCTAGCGGGGGCCAAGGGACCCAGTACTTC. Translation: CASKASGGQGTQYF.

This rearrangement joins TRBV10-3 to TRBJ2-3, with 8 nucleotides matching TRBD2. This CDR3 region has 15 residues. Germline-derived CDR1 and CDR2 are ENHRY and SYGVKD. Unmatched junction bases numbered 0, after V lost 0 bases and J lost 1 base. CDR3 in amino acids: CAISESSGGTDTQYF. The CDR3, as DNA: TGTGCCATCAGTGAGTCTAGCGGGGGCACAGATACGCAGTATTTT.

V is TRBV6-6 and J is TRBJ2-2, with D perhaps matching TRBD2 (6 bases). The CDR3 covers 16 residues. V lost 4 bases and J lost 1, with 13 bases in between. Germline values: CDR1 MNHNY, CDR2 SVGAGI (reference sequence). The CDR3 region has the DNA TGTGCCAGCAGTTTATTAGTCGGGAGGAACACCGGGGAGCTGTTTTTT. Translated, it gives CASSLLVGRNTGELFF.

CDR3 in DNA: TGCACCAGCAGCCAAGACGAAGCGGGGGGGAGAGAGACCCAGTACTTC. Translation: CTSSQDEAGGRETQYF. This chain links TRBV1 with TRBJ2-5; the D call TRBD2 from the table was never checked on the DNA. TRBV1 is termed a pseudogene. The CDR3 is made up of 16 amino acids.

This chain's CDR3 is CASSLGFQPGGGTDTQYF. In DNA form, the CDR3 reads TGTGCCAGCAGCTTAGGGTTCCAACCGGGGGGGGGCACAGATACGCAGTATTTT. This chain connects TRBV7-9 to TRBJ2-3; 8 bases are a match to TRBD2. Trimming cost V 1 base and J 1 base; bases outside gene matches: 10. Per the germline V gene, CDR1 is SEHNR and CDR2 is FQNEAQ (reference sequence). The CDR3 consists of 18 residues.

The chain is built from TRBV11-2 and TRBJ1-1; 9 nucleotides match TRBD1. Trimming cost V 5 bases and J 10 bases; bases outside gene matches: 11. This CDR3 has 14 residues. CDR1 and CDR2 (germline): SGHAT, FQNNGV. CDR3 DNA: TGTGCCAGCAGCCTCAGCGGGACAGGGAGGGTAGCTTTCTTT. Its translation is CASSLSGTGRVAFF.

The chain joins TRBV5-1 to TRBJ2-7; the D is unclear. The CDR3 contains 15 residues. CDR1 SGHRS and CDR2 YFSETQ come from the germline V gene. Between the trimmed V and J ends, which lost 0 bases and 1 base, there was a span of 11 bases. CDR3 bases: TGCGCCAGCAGCTTGGAGCGTATTACATCCTACGAGCAGTACTTC. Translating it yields CASSLERITSYEQYF. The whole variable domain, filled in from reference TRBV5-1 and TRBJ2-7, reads KAGVTQTPRYLIKTRGQQVTLSCSPISGHRSVSWYQQTPGQGLQFLFEYFSETQRNKGNFPGRFSGRQFSNSRSEMNVSTLELGDSALYLCASSLERITSYEQYFGPGTRLTVT.